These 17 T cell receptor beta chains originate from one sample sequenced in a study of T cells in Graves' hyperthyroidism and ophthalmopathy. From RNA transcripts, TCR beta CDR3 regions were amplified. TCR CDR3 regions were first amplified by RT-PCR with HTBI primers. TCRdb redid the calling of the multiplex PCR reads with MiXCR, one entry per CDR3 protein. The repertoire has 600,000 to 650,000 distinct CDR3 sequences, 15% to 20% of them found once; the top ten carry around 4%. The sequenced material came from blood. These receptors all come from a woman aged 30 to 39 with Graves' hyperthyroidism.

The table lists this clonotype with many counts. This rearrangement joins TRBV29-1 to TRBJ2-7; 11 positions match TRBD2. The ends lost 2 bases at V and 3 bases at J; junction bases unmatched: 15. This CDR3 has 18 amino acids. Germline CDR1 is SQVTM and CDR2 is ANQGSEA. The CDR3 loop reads CSVESQRVGLAGVYEQYF. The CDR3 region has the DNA TGCAGCGTTGAATCTCAACGTGTTGGACTAGCGGGTGTCTACGAGCAGTACTTC.

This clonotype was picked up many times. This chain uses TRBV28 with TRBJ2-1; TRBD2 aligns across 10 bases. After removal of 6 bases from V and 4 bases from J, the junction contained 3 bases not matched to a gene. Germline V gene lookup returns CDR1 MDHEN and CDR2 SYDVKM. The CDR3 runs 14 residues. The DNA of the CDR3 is TGTGCCAGCAGGCCTAGCGGGAGTTACAATGAGCAGTTCTTC. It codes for CASRPSGSYNEQFF.

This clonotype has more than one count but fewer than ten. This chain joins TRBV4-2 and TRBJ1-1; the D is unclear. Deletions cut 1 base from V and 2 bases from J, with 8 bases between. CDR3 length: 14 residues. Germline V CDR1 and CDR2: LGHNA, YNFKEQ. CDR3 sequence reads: CASSQGTDNTEAFF. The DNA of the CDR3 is TGTGCCAGCAGCCAAGGGACCGATAACACTGAAGCTTTCTTT.

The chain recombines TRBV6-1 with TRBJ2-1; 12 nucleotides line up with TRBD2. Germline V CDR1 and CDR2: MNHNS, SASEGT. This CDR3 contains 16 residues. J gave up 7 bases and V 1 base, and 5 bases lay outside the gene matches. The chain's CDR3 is CASSEGLAGVWNEQFF. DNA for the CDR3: TGTGCCAGCAGTGAAGGACTAGCGGGAGTTTGGAATGAGCAGTTCTTC.

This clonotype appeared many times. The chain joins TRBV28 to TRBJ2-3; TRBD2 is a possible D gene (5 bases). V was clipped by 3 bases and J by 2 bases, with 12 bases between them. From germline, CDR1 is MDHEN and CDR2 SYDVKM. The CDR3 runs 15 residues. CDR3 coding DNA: TGTGCCAGCAGTTTTAGGCGTAGCGCCACAGATACGCAGTATTTT. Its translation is CASSFRRSATDTQYF.

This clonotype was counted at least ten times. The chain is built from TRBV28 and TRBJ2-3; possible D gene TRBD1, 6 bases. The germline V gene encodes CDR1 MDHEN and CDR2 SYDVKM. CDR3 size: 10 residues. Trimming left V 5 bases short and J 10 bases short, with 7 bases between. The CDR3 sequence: CASSNRAQYF. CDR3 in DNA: TGTGCCAGCAGTAACAGGGCGCAGTATTTT.

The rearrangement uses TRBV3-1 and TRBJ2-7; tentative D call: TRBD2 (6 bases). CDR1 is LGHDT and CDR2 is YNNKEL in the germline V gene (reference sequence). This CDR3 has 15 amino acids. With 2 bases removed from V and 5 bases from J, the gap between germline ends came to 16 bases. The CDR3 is CASSQLAGIIHEQYF. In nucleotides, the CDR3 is TGTGCCAGCAGCCAACTCGCGGGGATCATCCACGAGCAGTACTTC.

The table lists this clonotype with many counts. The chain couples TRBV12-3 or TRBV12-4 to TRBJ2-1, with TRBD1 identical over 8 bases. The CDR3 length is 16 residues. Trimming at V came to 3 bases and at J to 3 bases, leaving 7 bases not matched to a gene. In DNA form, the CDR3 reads TGTGCCAGCAGTTTCTCGGGACAGGTGGGCTACAATGAGCAGTTCTTC. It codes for CASSFSGQVGYNEQFF.

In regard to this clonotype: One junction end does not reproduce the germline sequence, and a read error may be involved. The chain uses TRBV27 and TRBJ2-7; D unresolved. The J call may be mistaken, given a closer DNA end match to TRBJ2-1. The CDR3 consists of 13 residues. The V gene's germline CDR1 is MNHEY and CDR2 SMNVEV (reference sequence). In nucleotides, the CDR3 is TGTGCCAGCGGTTTAGGCTATACCTACGAGCAGTTCTTC. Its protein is CASGLGYTYEQFF.

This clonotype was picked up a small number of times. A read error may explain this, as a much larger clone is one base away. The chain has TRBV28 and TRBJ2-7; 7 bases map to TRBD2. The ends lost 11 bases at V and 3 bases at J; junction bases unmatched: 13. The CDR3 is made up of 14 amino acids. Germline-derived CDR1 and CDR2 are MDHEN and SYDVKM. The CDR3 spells CAAPGGRLSYEQYF. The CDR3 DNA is TGTGCCGCCCCCGGGGGGAGACTAAGCTACGAGCAGTACTTC.

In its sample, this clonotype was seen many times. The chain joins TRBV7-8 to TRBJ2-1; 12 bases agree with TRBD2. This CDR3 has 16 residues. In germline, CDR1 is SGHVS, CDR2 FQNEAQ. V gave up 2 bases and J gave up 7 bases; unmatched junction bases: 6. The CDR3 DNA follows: TGTGCCAGCAGCTTATCTCCGGGACTAGCGGGTAATGAGCAGTTCTTC. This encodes CASSLSPGLAGNEQFF.

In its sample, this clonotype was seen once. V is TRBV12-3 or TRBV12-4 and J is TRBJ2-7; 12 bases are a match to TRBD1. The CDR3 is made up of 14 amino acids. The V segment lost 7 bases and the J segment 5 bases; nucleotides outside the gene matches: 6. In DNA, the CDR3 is TGTGCCAGCAACCTAGGGGACAGGGGGCACGAGCAGTACTTC. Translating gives CASNLGDRGHEQYF.

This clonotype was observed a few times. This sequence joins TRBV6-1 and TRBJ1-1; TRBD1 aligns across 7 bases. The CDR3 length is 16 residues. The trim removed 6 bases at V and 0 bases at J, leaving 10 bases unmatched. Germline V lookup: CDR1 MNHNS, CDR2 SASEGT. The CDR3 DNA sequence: TGTGCCAGCAGCCGGAGGACAGGCCCCCTGAACACTGAAGCTTTCTTT. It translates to CASSRRTGPLNTEAFF.

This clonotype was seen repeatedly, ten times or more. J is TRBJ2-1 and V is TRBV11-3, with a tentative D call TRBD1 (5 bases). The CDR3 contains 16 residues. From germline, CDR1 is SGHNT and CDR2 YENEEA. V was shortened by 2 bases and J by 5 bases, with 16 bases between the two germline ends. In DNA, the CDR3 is TGTGCCAGCAGCTTATGGGGCGCTAAAAGAGACAATGAGCAGTTCTTC. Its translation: CASSLWGAKRDNEQFF. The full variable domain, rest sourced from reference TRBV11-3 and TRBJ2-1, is EAGVVQSPRYKIIEKKQPVAFWCNPISGHNTLYWYLQNLGQGPELLIRYENEEAVDDSQLPKDRFSAERLKGVDSTLKIQPAELGDSAVYLCASSLWGAKRDNEQFFGPGTRLTVL.

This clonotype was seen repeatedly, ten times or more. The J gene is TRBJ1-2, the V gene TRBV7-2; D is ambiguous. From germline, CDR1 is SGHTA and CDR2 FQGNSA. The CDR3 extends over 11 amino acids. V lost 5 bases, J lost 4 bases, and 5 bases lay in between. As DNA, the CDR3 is TGTGCCAGCAGCCGAGGCTATGGCTACACCTTC. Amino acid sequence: CASSRGYGYTF.

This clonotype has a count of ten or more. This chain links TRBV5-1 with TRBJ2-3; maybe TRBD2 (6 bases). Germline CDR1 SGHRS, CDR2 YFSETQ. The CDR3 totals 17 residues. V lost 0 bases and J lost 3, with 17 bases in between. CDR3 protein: CASSLGASPGDTDTQYF. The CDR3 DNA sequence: TGCGCCAGCAGCTTGGGGGCTAGCCCGGGAGATACAGATACGCAGTATTTT.

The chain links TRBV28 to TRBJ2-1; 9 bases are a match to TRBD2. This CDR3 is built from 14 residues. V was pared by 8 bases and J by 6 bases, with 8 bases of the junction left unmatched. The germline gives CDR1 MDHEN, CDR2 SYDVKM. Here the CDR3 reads CASRIAGAPNEQFF. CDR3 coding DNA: TGTGCCAGCCGGATAGCGGGGGCCCCCAATGAGCAGTTCTTC.